This T cell receptor beta chain derives from a study of memory CD4+ T cells and cytomegalovirus serostatus (dated by TCRdb to about 2019). About the study as a whole: The roughly 33 healthy Belgian adults in the cohort included 9 who were CMV seropositive and roughly 25 who were CMV seronegative. To replicate a published TCR-based CMV serostatus classifier, the study sequenced CD4+ memory TCRbeta repertoires from a Belgian cohort whose cytomegalovirus serostatus was known.

The investigation overall reported the following: On the Belgian cohort, the classifier built on the original framework reached a median bootstrapped AUC of nearly 0.96, with a 95% CI of 0.76-1.00. Unlike the original study, which covered naive and memory CD4+ and CD8+ populations, the Belgian study sequenced only CD4+CD45RO+ memory cells. For CMV serostatus prediction, a median bootstrapped AUC of 0.95 was reached with the original framework, and a median bootstrapped AUC of around 0.89 was reached with a US-trained random forest. Of over 150 previously reported CMV-associated TCRbeta sequences, approximately 70 appeared in the CD4+ memory repertoires, each in one to five individuals. The results were interpreted as suggesting that the CMV-associated TCR signature is largely present in the CD4+ memory repertoire.

Single viable CD3+CD4+CD8-CD45RO+ cells were sorted as memory CD4+ T cells on a FACSAria II. CMV serostatus was determined using a Roche Elecsys assay that detects serum IgG against CMV pp150, pp28, p38 and p52. After thawing, total CD4+ T cells were enriched by positive selection with CD4 magnetic microbeads. The samples came from a different study that was designed specifically to examine the CD4+ T cell memory repertoire. Peripheral blood mononuclear cells were isolated and cryopreserved according to standard operating procedures, and serum was kept at -80 degrees C. The staining relied on CD3-PerCP (BW264/56), CD4-APC (RPA-T4), CD45RO-PE (UCHT1) and CD8-Pacific Orange (3B5) antibodies, and Sytox blue was used to exclude non-viable cells. Genomic DNA was extracted from sorted cells with the Quick-DNA Microprep Kit. Amplification of TCRbeta DNA was done with the immunoSEQ hsTCRbeta kit, following the protocol from the manufacturer. TCRbeta libraries were sequenced on an Illumina MiSeq instrument. The original pipeline was this. Following removal of out-of-frame sequences, a few million distinct TCRbeta sequences were retained, with an average of around 70,000 per individual. Each individual was scored using the number of 164 previously reported CMV-associated TCRbeta sequences that the individual carried and the total number of productive distinct TCRbeta sequences. A beta-binomial model was reimplemented in Python, and scikit-learn random forests with default parameters were trained on US cohort data. On the Belgian cohort, classifier performance was reported as the median AUC, along with percentile confidence intervals, across 10,000 bootstrap iterations. TCRdb took over this immuneACCESS table, retaining in-frame rearrangements with V and J assigned. Such tables are incomplete; in checked studies, under half of the missing clones stem from an unresolved V gene, and the remainder is unexplained. V and J calls and clone size follow that table, whereas D and trimming were derived from the DNA. This sample is represented by 40,000 to 55,000 clones; around 70% of them were singletons. The leading ten clones occupy 1.2% of the sample.

About this clone itself: No antigen is known for it. No base qualities exist here, and no much larger clone lies one base off it.

This sequence originates from an adult in good health and CMV-seropositive. Sequencing input: memory CD4+ T cells from blood.

Read as DNA, the sequence is TGCAGCGTCCGGGCGGGGGGCAACCCCGAAGCTTTCTTT. It encodes CSVRAGGNPEAFF. In this chain, TRBV29-1 is recombined with TRBJ1-1; tentative D gene TRBD1, with 6 bases matching. From the germline V gene, CDR1 is SQVTM and CDR2 is ANQGSEA. The junction shows trimming of 6 bases on V and 8 bases on J, plus 19 bases between the germline ends. The CDR3 runs 13 residues from the cysteine to the phenylalanine. The CDR3 DNA has 39 bases and is translated from base 1.